The 19 T cell receptor beta chains below all came from one sample that was sequenced in a study of early T cells in non-severe SARS-CoV-2 infection. TCRdb recomputed calls from the 5' RACE reads with MiXCR, one row per CDR3 protein. The sample lists around 77,000 distinct CDR3 sequences; about 5% were seen once. The starting material was whole blood, obtained at baseline. These receptors were collected from an adult who was a healthcare worker with PCR-confirmed SARS-CoV-2 infection or an uninfected control (not recorded which).

This chain uses TRBV27 with TRBJ1-2; D ambiguous. V shed 3 bases and J shed 2 bases, with 10 bases lying between them. Germline V gives CDR1 MNHEY, CDR2 SMNVEV (reference sequence). CDR3 size: 14 residues. The CDR3 sequence is CASSLGSGNYGYTF. DNA for the CDR3: TGTGCCAGCAGTTTGGGCAGCGGGAACTATGGCTACACCTTC.

This clonotype was picked up a small number of times. The chain combines TRBV7-3 with TRBJ2-5; TRBD2 matches at 12 bases. The CDR3 extends over 14 amino acids. Germline CDR1 is SGHTA and CDR2 is FQGTGA. The ends lost 5 bases at V and 7 bases at J; junction bases unmatched: 5. CDR3 protein: CASSPSGRAGTQYF. DNA for the CDR3: TGTGCCAGCAGCCCTAGCGGGAGGGCCGGGACCCAGTACTTC.

This clonotype was observed a handful of times. The chain has TRBV28 and TRBJ1-5; perhaps TRBD1 as D (5 bases). Per germline, CDR1 MDHEN and CDR2 SYDVKM. The V and J ends lost 5 bases and 3 bases respectively, with 11 bases between them. The CDR3 loop spans 14 amino acids. DNA of the CDR3: TGTGCCAGCAGTCTGCGACAGCACAATCAGCCCCAGCATTTT. Protein product: CASSLRQHNQPQHF. The whole variable domain, filled in from reference TRBV28 and TRBJ1-5, reads DVKVTQSSRYLVKRTGEKVFLECVQDMDHENMFWYRQDPGLGLRLIYFSYDVKMKEKGDIPEGYSVSREKKERFSLILESASTNQTSMYLCASSLRQHNQPQHFGDGTRLSIL.

The chain is built from TRBV7-3 and TRBJ1-6, with a tentative D call TRBD1 (6 bases). The length of the CDR3 is 14 residues. Trimming removed 4 bases from V and 5 bases from J, with 9 bases in between. Per the germline V gene, CDR1 is SGHTA and CDR2 is FQGTGA. The CDR3 loop is CASSSDRDNSPLHF. CDR3 DNA: TGTGCCAGCAGCTCGGACAGAGATAATTCACCCCTCCACTTT.

This clonotype occurred many times. The chain recombines TRBV14 with TRBJ2-1; 7 bases agree with TRBD2. With V trimmed by 3 bases and J by 0 bases, 17 bases remained unmatched. CDR3 size: 20 residues. CDR1 is SGHDN and CDR2 is FVKESK in the germline V gene. The CDR3 nucleotides are TGTGCCAGCAGCCACCCACCGGGCGGTAGCGGGTTAACCTCCTACAATGAGCAGTTCTTC. Its translation: CASSHPPGGSGLTSYNEQFF.

This clonotype was counted at least ten times. This sequence joins TRBV7-9 and TRBJ2-6, with 14 bases that match TRBD2. Germline CDR1 SEHNR, CDR2 FQNEAQ (reference sequence). The J segment lost 4 bases and the V segment lost 3 bases, leaving 14 bases of the junction unmatched. CDR3 length: 21 residues. CDR3: CASSLYTETSGRASGANVLTF. In nucleotides, the CDR3 is TGTGCCAGCAGCTTGTACACAGAGACTAGCGGGAGGGCCTCCGGGGCCAACGTCCTGACTTTC.

This chain uses TRBV28 with TRBJ2-5; 10 nucleotides align to TRBD2. Germline V gene sequence: CDR1 MDHEN, CDR2 SYDVKM. There are 15 residues in the CDR3. After removal of 2 bases from V and 6 bases from J, the junction contained 6 bases not matched to a gene. The CDR3 here is CASSLPSGSWKTQYF. The CDR3 bases are TGTGCCAGCAGTTTACCTAGCGGGAGTTGGAAGACCCAGTACTTC. Based on the CDR3 plus reference TRBV28 and TRBJ2-5, the full variable domain is DVKVTQSSRYLVKRTGEKVFLECVQDMDHENMFWYRQDPGLGLRLIYFSYDVKMKEKGDIPEGYSVSREKKERFSLILESASTNQTSMYLCASSLPSGSWKTQYFGPGTRLLVL.

Turning to this clonotype: Given a much more abundant clone one base away, this may be a read error. The genes are TRBV3-1 and TRBJ2-1; 10 bases are shared with TRBD2. Trimming removed 3 bases from V and 5 bases from J; junction bases left unmatched: 10. CDR1 LGHDT and CDR2 YNNKEL come from the germline V gene (reference sequence). The length of the CDR3 is 17 residues. In nucleotides, the CDR3 is TGTGCCAGCAGCCATAAGCGGGAGGGACCCTGTGACAATGAGCAGTTCTTC. Its protein is CASSHKREGPCDNEQFF.

This clonotype appeared many times. The chain couples TRBV7-2 to TRBJ2-4; D gene unclear. Trimming cost V 5 bases and J 3 bases, with 11 bases left between them. Germline V gene lookup returns CDR1 SGHTA and CDR2 FQGNSA. This CDR3 comprises 14 residues. DNA for the CDR3: TGTGCCAGCAGCCCAGGCATTCACAAAAACATTCAGTACTTC. This codes for CASSPGIHKNIQYF.

J is TRBJ2-1 and V is TRBV27, with D possibly TRBD2 on 6 matching bases. The CDR3 runs to 16 residues. The germline V and J ends were trimmed by 4 bases and 0 bases, with 13 bases remaining between them. From germline, CDR1 is MNHEY and CDR2 SMNVEV (reference sequence). This CDR3 is CASSWGGMSSYNEQFF. CDR3 DNA: TGTGCCAGCAGTTGGGGCGGGATGAGCTCCTACAATGAGCAGTTCTTC.

The chain's CDR3 is CASSTPGQETQYF. For the CDR3, the DNA is TGTGCCAGCAGTACCCCGGGGCAAGAGACCCAGTACTTC. The V and J genes are TRBV28 and TRBJ2-5, with D possibly matching TRBD2 (5 bases). The CDR3 sequence is 13 residues long. V shed 5 bases and J shed 2 bases, with 9 bases lying between them. The germline V gene has CDR1 MDHEN and CDR2 SYDVKM. Full variable domain (remainder filled in from reference TRBV28 and TRBJ2-5): DVKVTQSSRYLVKRTGEKVFLECVQDMDHENMFWYRQDPGLGLRLIYFSYDVKMKEKGDIPEGYSVSREKKERFSLILESASTNQTSMYLCASSTPGQETQYFGPGTRLLVL.

This clonotype was observed many times. This chain uses TRBV6-5 with TRBJ2-1; 9 positions agree with TRBD1. The junction had 12 bases not matched to a gene; V was cut back by 6 bases and J by 9 bases. CDR3 length: 15 amino acids. Germline assignment: CDR1 MNHEY and CDR2 SVGAGI. CDR3 DNA: TGTGCCAGCAGCCGTACCCCCACAGGGGGCGGTGAGCAGTTCTTC. Translating gives CASSRTPTGGGEQFF.

This clonotype was seen at least ten times. V usage is TRBV29-1 and J usage is TRBJ2-7, with D perhaps TRBD1 (5 bases). The CDR3 has 13 amino acids. CDR1 is SQVTM, CDR2 ANQGSEA, per germline. Trimming pared 6 bases from V and 0 bases from J, leaving 12 bases between. Here the CDR3 reads CSVGITGSYEQYF. As DNA, the CDR3 is TGCAGCGTGGGGATAACAGGCTCCTACGAGCAGTACTTC.

This chain connects TRBV4-1 to TRBJ1-2; 7 nucleotides agree with TRBD1. The CDR3 contains 14 residues. The V gene end was trimmed by 1 base and the J gene end by 2 bases; junction bases not matched to a gene: 1. Germline V lookup: CDR1 MGHRA, CDR2 YSYEKL. CDR3 DNA: TGCGCCAGCAGCCAAGTACAGGGGAACTATGGCTACACCTTC. This sequence encodes CASSQVQGNYGYTF.

This clonotype was recorded many times. The rearrangement uses TRBV11-1 and TRBJ2-1, with D possibly being TRBD2 (5 bases). Trimming took off 7 bases at V and 12 bases at J, with 22 bases between the two ends. The CDR3 runs 14 residues. From germline, CDR1 is SGHAT and CDR2 FQDESV (reference sequence). The CDR3 sequence: CASNPGLPQVGQFF. The CDR3 DNA reads as TGTGCCAGCAACCCCGGACTCCCCCAGGTCGGGCAGTTCTTC.

This clonotype was counted ten times or more. The rearrangement links TRBV20-1 to TRBJ1-5; 7 bases fit TRBD1. This CDR3 has 16 residues. Germline V gene lookup returns CDR1 DFQATT and CDR2 SNEGSKA (reference sequence). V shed 1 base and J 4 bases; nucleotides not matched to a gene: 10. The CDR3 nucleotides read TGCAGTGCTAGAGCCCCAGGGGGAGGGAGGAATCAGCCCCAGCATTTT. Encoded protein: CSARAPGGGRNQPQHF.

The table lists this clonotype with many counts. This chain links TRBV3-1 with TRBJ2-2, with a weak D call TRBD1 (5 bases). CDR3 length: 15 amino acids. The V end was cut by 6 bases, the J end by 0 bases, with 11 bases between. Germline values: CDR1 LGHDT, CDR2 YNNKEL (reference sequence). The DNA of the CDR3 is TGTGCCAGCAGGATCAGGGCCGCGAACACCGGGGAGCTGTTTTTT. It translates to CASRIRAANTGELFF.

This clonotype came up many times. The V and J genes are TRBV12-3 or TRBV12-4 and TRBJ1-1; the match to TRBD1 covers 8 bases. Germline trimming cut 5 bases from V and 2 bases from J; bases unmatched to any gene: 4. The CDR3 loop spans 14 amino acids. The CDR3 region has the DNA TGTGCCAGCAGTCTGGGACAGGCAAACACTGAAGCTTTCTTT. Translation: CASSLGQANTEAFF.

The V gene is TRBV11-2, the J gene TRBJ2-2, with TRBD2 identical over 11 bases. Losses at the gene ends were 1 base for V and 5 bases for J; bases not matched to a gene: 3. The CDR3 is 16 amino acids. Germline CDR1 SGHAT, CDR2 FQNNGV. The CDR3 is CASSLVAGGLTGELFF. For the CDR3, the DNA is TGTGCCAGCAGCTTAGTAGCGGGAGGGTTAACCGGGGAGCTGTTTTTT. The entire variable domain, with the rest obtained from reference TRBV11-2 and TRBJ2-2, is as follows: EAGVAQSPRYKIIEKRQSVAFWCNPISGHATLYWYQQILGQGPKLLIQFQNNGVVDDSQLPKDRFSAERLKGVDSTLKIQPAKLEDSAVYLCASSLVAGGLTGELFFGEGSRLTVL.